The 26 T cell receptor beta chains listed next were all sequenced from one sample in a study of a mutant IDH1 vaccine in newly diagnosed glioma. Using immunoSEQ multiplex PCR, the repertoire was profiled, and TCRdb retains in-frame clones only, with some absent. The sample records 59,000 or so clones, around 90% being singletons. Noted time point: baseline, week 1 (first vaccination visit). Treatment defined: pre-vaccination baseline after standard-of-care therapy. This specimen was PBMCs, taken from a glioma patient treated with radiotherapy, temozolomide or both. The source is a man aged 50 or older with glioma.

The chain links TRBV7-2 to TRBJ2-3; TRBD2 aligns across 8 bases. This CDR3 contains 16 residues. V lost 4 bases and J lost 4; bases outside the gene matches: 10. Germline V gene lookup returns CDR1 SGHTA and CDR2 FQGNSA. The CDR3 loop is CASSSILGTRPDTQYF. The CDR3 DNA is TGTGCCAGCAGCTCGATCCTTGGGACTAGACCAGATACGCAGTATTTT.

The V and J genes are TRBV11-2 and TRBJ2-7; D is undetermined. V lost 4 bases and J 1 base, leaving 2 bases between the germline ends. Looked up from germline, CDR1 is SGHAT and CDR2 is FQNNGV. This CDR3 has 11 residues. The CDR3 loop is CASSSSYEQYF. CDR3 sequence (DNA): TGTGCCAGCAGCTCGTCCTACGAGCAGTACTTC.

This CDR3 is CASSQWAGNTEAFF. The CDR3 DNA sequence: TGCGCCAGCAGCCAATGGGCAGGGAACACTGAAGCTTTCTTT. The J gene is TRBJ1-1, the V gene TRBV4-3; D gene unclear. The CDR3 is 14 residues long. Germline CDR1 reads LGHNA; CDR2 reads YSLEER. The germline V and J ends were trimmed by 2 bases and 1 base, with 8 bases remaining between them.

The chain recombines TRBV9 with TRBJ2-3; the match to TRBD2 covers 10 bases. There are 19 residues in the CDR3. Trimming removed 1 base from V and 2 bases from J; junction bases left unmatched: 13. CDR1 SGDLS and CDR2 YYNGEE come from the germline V gene. The CDR3 bases are TGTGCCAGCAGCGTAAAGGTAGCGGGGGGACCAGGATCCACAGATACGCAGTATTTT. It encodes CASSVKVAGGPGSTDTQYF.

The chain combines TRBV6-4 with TRBJ2-7; D may be TRBD2 (5 bases). V lost 9 bases, J lost 6 bases, and 18 bases lay in between. This CDR3 is 13 amino acids long. Germline CDR1 MRHNA, CDR2 SNTAGT. The CDR3, as DNA: TGTGCCAGTGCCTTAACCCCTGGACTCGAGCAGTACTTC. It is translated as CASALTPGLEQYF.

This chain joins TRBV19 and TRBJ2-1; possibly TRBD2 for D (6 bases). V was clipped by 7 bases and J by 1 base, with 17 bases between them. Germline assignment: CDR1 LNHDA and CDR2 SQIVND (reference sequence). The CDR3 is 16 amino acids. CDR3 DNA sequence: TGTGCCAGTATCAGCGCGACAGCGGGTTCCTACAATGAGCAGTTCTTC. Its protein is CASISATAGSYNEQFF.

The CDR3 coding sequence is TGTGCCAGTAGTAAGCGACAGGGGAATTCACCCCTCCACTTT. This codes for CASSKRQGNSPLHF. J is TRBJ1-6 and V is TRBV19; 8 bases align to TRBD1. Per the germline V gene, CDR1 is LNHDA and CDR2 is SQIVND (reference sequence). Unmatched junction bases numbered 3, after V lost 4 bases and J lost 7 bases. The CDR3 length is 14 residues.

The chain carries TRBV6-5 and TRBJ2-2; 9 bases line up with TRBD1. V lost 2 bases, J lost 7 bases, and 8 bases stayed unmatched. The CDR3 consists of 16 residues. From germline, CDR1 is MNHEY and CDR2 SVGAGI. The chain's CDR3 is CASSYPTGGKGGELFF. CDR3 DNA: TGTGCCAGCAGTTACCCCACAGGGGGCAAAGGCGGGGAGCTGTTTTTT.

This clone occurred once. The CDR3 DNA is TGTGCCAGTAGTGGGGTTGGACGACTAAAAGGAACCGGGGAGCTGTTTTTT. Translated: CASSGVGRLKGTGELFF. The chain carries TRBV19 and TRBJ2-2, with D possibly TRBD2 on 5 matching bases. The V gene's germline CDR1 is LNHDA and CDR2 SQIVND (reference sequence). V dropped 5 bases and J dropped 5 bases, with 21 bases sitting between them. CDR3 length equals 17 residues.

This sequence joins TRBV19 and TRBJ2-1; 8 nucleotides line up with TRBD2. CDR3 length: 16 residues. CDR1 LNHDA and CDR2 SQIVND come from the germline V gene (reference sequence). Trimming removed 5 bases from V and 0 bases from J; junction bases left unmatched: 6. The CDR3 DNA follows: TGTGCCAGTAGTCTCCAGCGGGGGAGCTCCTACAATGAGCAGTTCTTC. Translating gives CASSLQRGSSYNEQFF.

This rearrangement joins TRBV11-2 to TRBJ2-5; D might be TRBD1 or TRBD2, each matching 6 bases. There are 15 residues in the CDR3. Per the germline V gene, CDR1 is SGHAT and CDR2 is FQNNGV. V was cut by 5 bases and J by 5 bases, with 18 bases left in between. CDR3 nucleotides: TGTGCCAGCAGCCCCAGAGGGGGGAAGGAGGAGACCCAGTACTTC. Protein product: CASSPRGGKEETQYF. Full variable domain (rest looked up from reference TRBV11-2 and TRBJ2-5): EAGVAQSPRYKIIEKRQSVAFWCNPISGHATLYWYQQILGQGPKLLIQFQNNGVVDDSQLPKDRFSAERLKGVDSTLKIQPAKLEDSAVYLCASSPRGGKEETQYFGPGTRLLVL.

The V and J genes are TRBV4-1 and TRBJ2-4; possibly TRBD1 for D (6 bases). This CDR3 has 14 residues. Germline CDR1 and CDR2: MGHRA and YSYEKL. Trimming left V 0 bases short and J 8 bases short, with 11 bases between. For the CDR3, the DNA is TGCGCCAGCAGCCAAGATTCCAGGGGTTACATTCAGTACTTC. Encoded protein: CASSQDSRGYIQYF.

The V call is TRBV5-1, the J call TRBJ1-1, with D possibly TRBD1 on 6 matching bases. CDR1 is SGHRS and CDR2 is YFSETQ in the germline V gene. The CDR3 extends over 15 amino acids. V lost 3 bases, J lost 1 base, and 13 bases lay in between. CDR3 sequence: CASSWEGGQNTEAFF. In nucleotides, the CDR3 is TGCGCCAGCAGCTGGGAGGGGGGACAGAACACTGAAGCTTTCTTT.

The rearrangement links TRBV6-6 to TRBJ1-5; D is perhaps TRBD1 (6 bases). There are 13 residues in the CDR3. V lost 2 bases and J lost 6, with 8 bases in between. CDR1 is MNHNY, CDR2 SVGAGI, per germline (reference sequence). The CDR3 reads CASSYEQGQPQHF. CDR3 nucleotides: TGTGCCAGCAGTTACGAACAGGGTCAGCCCCAGCATTTT.

The chain is built from TRBV15 and TRBJ1-5, with D perhaps matching TRBD1 (5 bases). Per germline, CDR1 LNHNV and CDR2 YYDKDF (reference sequence). CDR3 size: 14 residues. V lost 3 bases and J 5 bases, leaving 11 bases between the germline ends. The CDR3 spells CATSRGGPYQPQHF. The CDR3 nucleotides are TGTGCCACCAGCAGGGGGGGTCCCTATCAGCCCCAGCATTTT.

This clone has just one count. The chain couples TRBV6-5 to TRBJ1-3; D is ambiguous. CDR1 is MNHEY and CDR2 is SVGAGI in the germline V gene. The CDR3 is made up of 15 amino acids. The ends were cut back, 5 bases at V and 7 bases at J, with 18 bases in the middle. CDR3 sequence reads: CASSRRTASGNTIYF. In DNA form, the CDR3 reads TGTGCCAGCAGTCGCAGGACGGCTTCGGGGAACACCATATATTTT.

This CDR3 is CASSIRGGFASYEQYF. The CDR3 coding sequence is TGTGCCAGTAGTATTCGTGGGGGGTTTGCCTCCTACGAGCAGTACTTC. The chain has TRBV19 and TRBJ2-5; D possibly corresponds to TRBD2 (6 bases). The J call may not be correct, given that the DNA end is closer to TRBJ2-7. The CDR3 sequence is 16 residues long. The germline CDR1 and CDR2 sequences are LNHDA and SQIVND (reference sequence).

The gene calls are TRBV6-1 and TRBJ2-7, with D perhaps TRBD1 (6 bases). This CDR3 has 14 amino acids. Trimming shortened V by 2 bases and J by 4 bases, and 12 bases separated the two germline ends. Per germline, CDR1 MNHNS and CDR2 SASEGT. The CDR3 protein is CASSENAGEYEQYF. In DNA form, the CDR3 reads TGTGCCAGCAGTGAAAACGCAGGGGAGTACGAGCAGTACTTC.

The CDR3 loop reads CASSLVGGNYGYTF. The CDR3 DNA reads TGCGCCAGCAGCTTGGTAGGAGGGAACTATGGCTACACCTTC. The chain has TRBV5-1 and TRBJ1-2; no reliable D call. The CDR3 runs 14 residues. The germline gives CDR1 SGHRS, CDR2 YFSETQ. Trimming removed 0 bases at V and 2 bases at J, with 8 bases between.

Written as DNA, the CDR3 is TGTGCCAGCAGTTTATTGATGGGACAGGCAACGACCGGGGAGCTGTTTTTT. Translation gives CASSLLMGQATTGELFF. This sequence joins TRBV27 and TRBJ2-2; 8 bases map to TRBD1. The CDR3 is made up of 17 amino acids. Losses at the gene ends were 1 base for V and 5 bases for J; bases not matched to a gene: 9. From germline, CDR1 is MNHEY and CDR2 SMNVEV (reference sequence).

The chain joins TRBV30 to TRBJ1-2; D ambiguous. V lost 3 bases to trimming and J lost 6 bases, with 11 bases between them. The CDR3 has 12 amino acids. Germline CDR1 reads GTSNPN; CDR2 reads SVGIG (reference sequence). The CDR3 protein is CAWRNEGHGYTF. The CDR3, as DNA: TGTGCCTGGAGGAATGAGGGTCATGGCTACACCTTC.

The chain carries TRBV5-4 and TRBJ1-2, with 8 bases lining up with TRBD1. CDR1 SGHNT and CDR2 YYREEE come from the germline V gene (reference sequence). V lost 0 bases and J lost 10; bases outside the gene matches: 8. The CDR3 is 14 amino acids. The chain's CDR3 is CASSLGQGNKDYTF. The CDR3 region has the DNA TGTGCCAGCAGCTTGGGACAGGGGAATAAAGACTACACCTTC. The full variable domain, in which reference TRBV5-4 and TRBJ1-2 provide the parts outside the CDR3, is ETGVTQSPTHLIKTRGQQVTLRCSSQSGHNTVSWYQQALGQGPQFIFQYYREEENGRGNFPPRFSGLQFPNYSSELNVNALELDDSALYLCASSLGQGNKDYTFGSGTRLTVV.

V usage is TRBV30 and J usage is TRBJ2-1; D call uncertain. V lost 0 bases and J 10 bases, leaving 13 bases between the germline ends. Germline V CDR1 and CDR2: GTSNPN, SVGIG (reference sequence). The CDR3 covers 13 residues. CDR3 sequence reads: CAWSVDRSREQFF. In nucleotides, the CDR3 is TGTGCCTGGAGTGTAGATCGATCGCGGGAGCAGTTCTTC. Full variable domain (rest looked up from reference TRBV30 and TRBJ2-1): SQTIHQWPATLVQPVGSPLSLECTVEGTSNPNLYWYRQAAGRGLQLLFYSVGIGQISSEVPQNLSASRPQDRQFILSSKKLLLSDSGFYLCAWSVDRSREQFFGPGTRLTVL.

V usage is TRBV30 and J usage is TRBJ1-2, with D uncertain. The CDR3 has 13 residues. CDR1 and CDR2 from the germline V gene are GTSNPN and SVGIG (reference sequence). The V end lost 2 bases, the J end lost 6 bases, and 13 bases lay between the germline ends. The DNA of the CDR3 is TGTGCCTGGAGTCTTAGGGTTTTCGATGGCTACACCTTC. Translated: CAWSLRVFDGYTF.

This chain joins TRBV5-1 and TRBJ2-2; TRBD1 aligns across 8 bases. The CDR3 contains 16 residues. V trimming: 2 bases; J trimming: 0 bases; junction bases outside the gene matches: 3. Per germline, CDR1 SGHRS and CDR2 YFSETQ. The CDR3 region has the DNA TGCGCCAGCAGCTTAGGGACAGGAGCGAACACCGGGGAGCTGTTTTTT. This gives the protein CASSLGTGANTGELFF.

This chain connects TRBV5-1 to TRBJ2-3; D is possibly TRBD1 (5 bases). Trimming left V 2 bases short and J 4 bases short, with 5 bases between. CDR3 length: 12 amino acids. Germline CDR1 SGHRS, CDR2 YFSETQ. This CDR3 reads CASSLGADTQYF. CDR3 in DNA: TGCGCCAGCAGCTTAGGGGCAGATACGCAGTATTTT.